The entry below describes one T cell receptor beta chain. Antigen: not known. Trimming left V 8 bases short and J 0 bases short, with 10 bases between. The CDR3 has 13 residues. Germline V gene sequence: CDR1 SGHRS, CDR2 YFSETQ. Profiled with immunoSEQ multiplex PCR; TCRdb holds only in-frame clones, not every one. The table has 35,000 to 50,000 clones, 93% seen once; the top ten hold approximately 20%. The source of the sample is a study of graft-versus-host responses after intestinal transplantation. At the level of the study: Recipients received multivisceral, liver-intestinal, or isolated intestinal transplants. Recipients across the board were started on anti-thymocyte globulin induction, then kept on tacrolimus and steroids for two to three years.

Findings of the study overall: Detected in recipient marrow were GvH clones, some of which were first observed in ileum or blood. Peak circulating GvH clone levels tracked with early post-transplant HvG declines.

This chain uses TRBV5-1 with TRBJ2-3, with a weak D call TRBD2 (6 bases). The origin of this receptor is a human donor who was the organ donor for an intestinal transplant. The starting material was unstimulated CD8+ T cells sorted from spleen or lymph node cells, obtained before transplant. The CDR3 protein is CAREGLSTDTQYF. CDR3 DNA: TGCGCCAGGGAGGGTTTGAGCACAGATACGCAGTATTTT.